These T cell receptor beta chains were read from a single sample in a study of blood T cell repertoires in COVID-19. Method: immunoSEQ multiplex PCR; TCRdb's copy keeps in-frame clones and lacks some. This sample has about 100,000 clones, with roughly 84% found just once. The sequencing sample was made of peripheral blood. The receptors originated from a young man in a cohort sampled during active COVID-19. The CDR3 runs from the conserved cysteine through the conserved F or W. The D gene is left open where the match is weak. Size is stated for part of the rows, as once, few or many counts, or as a class when the clone is expanded.

D	V	J	size	DNA	CDR3
TRBD1	TRBV19	TRBJ1-1	.	TGTGCCAGTAGTATGACAGGGATGAACACTGAAGCTTTCTTT	CASSMTGMNTEAFF
TRBD1	TRBV5-1	TRBJ1-1	.	TGCGCCAGCAGCACCCAAACAGGGGGAGGTGAAGCTTTCTTT	CASSTQTGGGEAFF
TRBD1	TRBV29-1	TRBJ2-4	.	TGCAGCGCCTTCGACAGGGGCAAAAACATTCAGTACTTC	CSAFDRGKNIQYF
TRBD2	TRBV5-1	TRBJ2-3	.	TGCGCCAGCAGCAGTAGCGGGCCCCAAGATACGCAGTATTTT	CASSSSGPQDTQYF
TRBD1	TRBV5-5	TRBJ1-2	.	TGTGCCAGCAGCCGAGGGACAGGCTTGCTATTGGGCGGCTACACCTTC	CASSRGTGLLLGGYTF
TRBD2	TRBV2	TRBJ2-5	.	TGTGCCAGCAGTGACCCCGCTAGCGGGGGGTCAGAGACCCAGTACTTC	CASSDPASGGSETQYF
TRBD1	TRBV29-1	TRBJ1-1	.	TGCAGCGTACAGGGGGCTGTGACTGAAGCTTTCTTT	CSVQGAVTEAFF
.	TRBV7-9	TRBJ1-5	.	TGTGCCAGCAGCTTAGCATCAGGGGCTCAGCCCCAGCATTTT	CASSLASGAQPQHF
.	TRBV11-3	TRBJ1-1	.	TGTGCCAGCAGCCTAAACAGGGTCACTGAAGCTTTCTTT	CASSLNRVTEAFF
TRBD2	TRBV3-1/TRBV3-2	TRBJ2-3	.	TGTGCCAGCAGCCAAGGACTAGCGGAGAACACAGATACGCAGTATTTT	CASSQGLAENTDTQYF
TRBD1	TRBV18	TRBJ2-7	.	TGTGCCAGCTCACCACCGGGACAGCTCTACGAGCAGTACTTC	CASSPPGQLYEQYF
TRBD1	TRBV7-2	TRBJ1-4	few	TGTGCCAGCAGCTTAGGAGGGGGCACGGCTAATGAAAAACTGTTTTTT	CASSLGGGTANEKLFF
TRBD2	TRBV11-3	TRBJ2-7	.	TGTGCCAGCAGCTCCTCGGGGGGATTGCTGTACTTC	CASSSSGGLLYF
.	TRBV5-1	TRBJ1-2	.	TGCGCCAGCAGCTTTACAGGTTCTGGCTACACCTTC	CASSFTGSGYTF
.	TRBV7-2	TRBJ1-5	.	TGTGCCAGCAGCTCGGCCAGGAATCAGCCCCAGCATTTT	CASSSARNQPQHF
TRBD1	TRBV18	TRBJ1-1	once	TGTGCCAGCTCACCACCTTCCGGGACAGGGGGCAACACTGAAGCTTTCTTT	CASSPPSGTGGNTEAFF
.	TRBV4-2	TRBJ1-1	.	TGTGCCAGCAGCCAAGATTGGGCGACGCAGACCGACACTGAAGCTTTCTTT	CASSQDWATQTDTEAFF
TRBD2	TRBV7-2	TRBJ2-5	.	TGTGCCAGCAGCTTAGGGGGTAGCGGGGTCCAGGAGACCCAGTACTTC	CASSLGGSGVQETQYF
.	TRBV30	TRBJ2-7	.	TGTGCCTGGAGTGAAAGCGGCCGCTACGAGCAGTACTTC	CAWSESGRYEQYF
.	TRBV6-2/TRBV6-3	TRBJ2-1	.	TGTGCCAGCAGTTACGGGGCTGGACAGGAGCAGTTCTTC	CASSYGAGQEQFF
TRBD1	TRBV30	TRBJ1-5	.	TGTGCCTGGCATCAGGGGGCAGGTCAGCCCCAGCATTTT	CAWHQGAGQPQHF
TRBD2	TRBV11-1	TRBJ2-7	.	TGTGCCAGCAGCTCTTCTAGCGGGGGTCACTACGAGCAGTACTTC	CASSSSSGGHYEQYF
.	TRBV5-1	TRBJ1-3	once	TGCGCCAGCAGCTTGCTGCCAGCTAGTCTAGCTGGAAACACCATATATTTT	CASSLLPASLAGNTIYF
TRBD1	TRBV19	TRBJ1-2	.	TGTGCCAGTAGTATAGGGGGACAGGGGGCCTCGGGCTACACCTTC	CASSIGGQGASGYTF
.	TRBV13	TRBJ1-5	.	TGTGCCAGCAGCTTACGGGGAGAGTATAGCAATCAGCCCCAGCATTTT	CASSLRGEYSNQPQHF
TRBD1	TRBV11-2	TRBJ2-2	.	TGTGCCAGCAGCCACCAGAGACAGGGTGGCTCCGGGGAGCTGTTTTTT	CASSHQRQGGSGELFF
TRBD1	TRBV6-5	TRBJ2-7	.	TGTGCCAGCACCTGGGGGACAGCAGCCTACGAGCAGTACTTC	CASTWGTAAYEQYF
TRBD1	TRBV11-2	TRBJ1-3	.	TGTGCCAGCAGCTCTGACAGGGGGCCTTCTGGAAACACCATATATTTT	CASSSDRGPSGNTIYF
TRBD1	TRBV13	TRBJ1-1	.	TGTGCCAGCAGCGAGCAGGGGGATCACACTGAAGCTTTCTTT	CASSEQGDHTEAFF
TRBD2	TRBV2	TRBJ2-5	.	TGTGCCAGCAGCGGGACTAGCGGGGGGGCAAAGACCCAGTACTTC	CASSGTSGGAKTQYF
TRBD1	TRBV9	TRBJ2-7	few	TGTGCCAGCAGCGTCCATACAGGGGACTCCTACGAGCAGTACTTC	CASSVHTGDSYEQYF
.	TRBV30	TRBJ1-1	.	TGTGCCTGGAAGGTGTTAACGGGTACTGAAGCTTTCTTT	CAWKVLTGTEAFF
.	TRBV5-1	TRBJ2-1	.	TGCGCCAGCAGCGAGTCCTGGGGGGGCGGTGAGCAGTTCTTC	CASSESWGGGEQFF
TRBD1	TRBV4-1	TRBJ1-6	.	TGCGCCAGCAGCCAGGCCGACAGGGCCAGTTCACCCCTCCACTTT	CASSQADRASSPLHF
TRBD2	TRBV15	TRBJ2-3	.	TGTGCCACCAGCAGTACTAGCGGTTCCACAGATACGCAGTATTTT	CATSSTSGSTDTQYF
.	TRBV28	TRBJ1-2	once	TGTGCCAGCAGCCTCGGGGGAAACTATGGCTACACCTTC	CASSLGGNYGYTF
TRBD2	TRBV5-1	TRBJ2-3	.	TGCGCCAGCAGCTTGGCGGGGGGGCCGGGATCGGGAGATACGCAGTATTTT	CASSLAGGPGSGDTQYF
TRBD1	TRBV11-2	TRBJ2-7	.	TGTGCCAGCAGCTTAGGGGACAGCGGAACCTACGAGCAGTACTTC	CASSLGDSGTYEQYF
.	TRBV29-1	TRBJ2-3	.	TGCAGCGTTGAAGTTCCCGGGGATACGCAGTATTTT	CSVEVPGDTQYF
.	TRBV2	TRBJ2-2	.	TGTGCCAGCAGTGAGAGTAGAACCACCGGGGAGCTGTTTTTT	CASSESRTTGELFF